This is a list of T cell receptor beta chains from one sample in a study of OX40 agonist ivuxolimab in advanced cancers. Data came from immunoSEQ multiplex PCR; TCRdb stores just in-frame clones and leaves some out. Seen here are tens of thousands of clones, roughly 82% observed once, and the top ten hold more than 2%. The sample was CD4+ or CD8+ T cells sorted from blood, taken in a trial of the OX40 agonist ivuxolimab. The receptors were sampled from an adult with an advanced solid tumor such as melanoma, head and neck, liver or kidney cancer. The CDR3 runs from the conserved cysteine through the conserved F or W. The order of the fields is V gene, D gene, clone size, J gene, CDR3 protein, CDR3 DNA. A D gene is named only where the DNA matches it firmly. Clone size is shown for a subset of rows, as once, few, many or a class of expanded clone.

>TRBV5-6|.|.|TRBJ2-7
CASSLGGGLSYEQYF
TGTGCCAGCAGCTTGGGAGGGGGTCTCTCCTACGAGCAGTACTTC
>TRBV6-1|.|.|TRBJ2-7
CASRVGRASYEQYF
TGTGCCAGCAGGGTAGGACGGGCCTCCTACGAGCAGTACTTC
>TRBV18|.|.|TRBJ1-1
CASSPPDRRLMNTEAFF
TGTGCCAGCTCACCACCAGACAGGAGGCTAATGAACACTGAAGCTTTCTTT
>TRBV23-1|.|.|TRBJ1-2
CASSQWAAGYTF
TGCGCCAGCAGTCAATGGGCAGCTGGCTACACCTTC
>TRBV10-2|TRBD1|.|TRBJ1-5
CASTQGPGQGRGRQPQHF
TGCGCCAGCACCCAAGGCCCGGGACAGGGCCGGGGACGTCAGCCCCAGCATTTT
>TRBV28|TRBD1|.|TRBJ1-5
CASSSADRVGNQPQHF
TGTGCCAGCAGTTCTGCGGACAGGGTGGGAAATCAGCCCCAGCATTTT
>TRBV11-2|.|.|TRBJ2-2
CASSLLQGGTGELFF
TGTGCCAGCAGCCTCTTACAGGGCGGCACCGGGGAGCTGTTTTTT
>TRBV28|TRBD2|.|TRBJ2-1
CASRSSGGGYNEQFF
TGTGCCAGCAGGTCCAGCGGGGGGGGATACAATGAGCAGTTCTTC
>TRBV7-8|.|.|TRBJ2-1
CASSSPRGVRNEQFF
TGTGCCAGCAGCTCCCCGCGAGGGGTACGCAATGAGCAGTTCTTC
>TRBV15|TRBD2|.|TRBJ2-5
CATSRGPAGGEETQYF
TGTGCCACCAGCAGAGGGCCAGCGGGGGGAGAGGAGACCCAGTACTTC
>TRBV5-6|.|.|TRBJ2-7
CASSIGGMGNYEQYF
TGTGCCAGCAGCATTGGGGGGATGGGGAACTACGAGCAGTACTTC
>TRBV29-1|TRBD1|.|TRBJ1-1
CSVARGGATEAFF
TGCAGCGTTGCACGAGGGGGCGCGACTGAAGCTTTCTTT
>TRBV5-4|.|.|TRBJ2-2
CASSLAGGANTGELFF
TGTGCCAGCAGCTTGGCGGGGGGCGCGAACACCGGGGAGCTGTTTTTT
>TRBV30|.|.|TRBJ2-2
CAWTFLKGTENTGELFF
TGTGCCTGGACCTTTCTTAAGGGGACGGAGAACACCGGGGAGCTGTTTTTT
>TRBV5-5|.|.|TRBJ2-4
CASSLVPGENIQYF
TGTGCCAGCAGCTTGGTCCCAGGGGAAAACATTCAGTACTTC
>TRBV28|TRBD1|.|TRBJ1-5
CASSVLRARQGAGQPQHF
TGTGCCAGCAGTGTTCTCCGGGCGAGGCAGGGGGCTGGTCAGCCCCAGCATTTT
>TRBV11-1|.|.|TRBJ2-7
CASSPAPTRGQQYF
TGTGCCAGCAGCCCAGCCCCGACTAGAGGGCAGCAGTACTTC
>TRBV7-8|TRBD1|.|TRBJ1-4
CASSPGGGASSGEKLFF
TGTGCCAGCAGCCCGGGAGGGGGCGCGTCGAGTGGTGAAAAACTGTTTTTT
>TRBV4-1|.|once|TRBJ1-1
CASRNRALGTEAFF
TGCGCCAGCAGGAACAGGGCGTTGGGGACTGAAGCTTTCTTT
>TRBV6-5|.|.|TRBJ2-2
CASSLGRGNTGELFF
TGTGCCAGCAGTTTGGGGCGGGGAAACACCGGGGAGCTGTTTTTT
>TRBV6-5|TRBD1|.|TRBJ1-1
CASSSPGGASPEAFF
TGTGCCAGCAGTTCCCCAGGGGGCGCCTCCCCTGAAGCTTTCTTT
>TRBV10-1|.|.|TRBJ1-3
CASSSDFSGNTIYF
TGCGCCAGCAGTTCGGACTTCTCTGGAAACACCATATATTTT
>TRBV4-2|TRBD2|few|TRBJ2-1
CASSQSGGVNEQFF
TGTGCCAGCAGCCAGTCGGGAGGGGTCAATGAGCAGTTCTTC
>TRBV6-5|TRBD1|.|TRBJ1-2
CASSWTGFYGYTF
TGTGCCAGCAGCTGGACAGGGTTCTATGGCTACACCTTC
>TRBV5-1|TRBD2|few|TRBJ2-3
CASSLESGGADTQYF
TGCGCCAGCAGCTTGGAGAGCGGGGGGGCAGATACGCAGTATTTT
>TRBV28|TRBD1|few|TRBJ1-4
CASSPAGQGNNEKLFF
TGTGCCAGCAGCCCGGCCGGACAGGGAAATAATGAAAAACTGTTTTTT
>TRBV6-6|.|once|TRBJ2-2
CASNLWGDTGELFF
TGTGCCAGCAACTTGTGGGGGGACACCGGGGAGCTGTTTTTT
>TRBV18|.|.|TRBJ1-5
CASSPGSNQPQHF
TGTGCCAGCTCACCCGGAAGTAATCAGCCCCAGCATTTT
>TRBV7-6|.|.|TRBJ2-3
CASSLGRTNTDTQYF
TGTGCCAGCAGCTTGGGTCGGACGAACACAGATACGCAGTATTTT
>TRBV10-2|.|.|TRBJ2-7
CASSDVRDVGSYEQYF
TGCGCCAGCAGCGACGTCCGGGACGTAGGATCCTACGAGCAGTACTTC
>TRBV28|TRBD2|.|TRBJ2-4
CASSLAGALAKNIQYF
TGTGCCAGCAGTCTAGCGGGGGCTCTAGCCAAAAACATTCAGTACTTC
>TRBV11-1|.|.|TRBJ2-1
CASSTLVGSSYNEQFF
TGTGCCAGCAGCACCCTAGTAGGGAGCTCCTACAATGAGCAGTTCTTC
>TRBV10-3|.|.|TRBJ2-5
CAISESRTQYF
TGTGCCATCAGTGAGTCAAGGACCCAGTACTTC
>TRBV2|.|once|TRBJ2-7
CASSASQGYEQYF
TGTGCCAGCAGTGCCTCACAGGGCTACGAGCAGTACTTC
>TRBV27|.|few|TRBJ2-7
CARTAGSYEQYF
TGTGCCAGGACGGCCGGCTCCTACGAGCAGTACTTC
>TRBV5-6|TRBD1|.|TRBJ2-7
CASSQQGQGSGEQYF
TGTGCCAGCAGCCAACAGGGACAGGGGTCGGGCGAGCAGTACTTC
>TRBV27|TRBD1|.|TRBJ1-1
CASSPDRGVVGTEAFF
TGTGCCAGCAGTCCTGACAGGGGGGTTGTGGGCACTGAAGCTTTCTTT
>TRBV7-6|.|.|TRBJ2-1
CASSKGQNNEQFF
TGTGCCAGCAGTAAAGGACAGAACAATGAGCAGTTCTTC
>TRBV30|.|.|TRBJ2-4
CAWSVGQGLNIQYF
TGTGCCTGGAGTGTAGGGCAGGGACTGAACATTCAGTACTTC
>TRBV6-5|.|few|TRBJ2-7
CASSFTLSGTGNEQYF
TGTGCCAGCAGTTTCACCCTTAGCGGGACAGGCAACGAGCAGTACTTC